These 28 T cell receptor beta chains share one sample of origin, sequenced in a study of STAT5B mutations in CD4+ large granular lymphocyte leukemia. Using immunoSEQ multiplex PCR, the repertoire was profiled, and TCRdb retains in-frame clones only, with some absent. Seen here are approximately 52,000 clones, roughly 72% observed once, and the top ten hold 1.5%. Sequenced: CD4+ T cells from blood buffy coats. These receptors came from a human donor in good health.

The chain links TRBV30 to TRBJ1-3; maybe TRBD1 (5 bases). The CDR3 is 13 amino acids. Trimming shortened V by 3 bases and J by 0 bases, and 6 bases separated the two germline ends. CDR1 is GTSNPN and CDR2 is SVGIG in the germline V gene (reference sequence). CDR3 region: CAWRGDSGNTIYF. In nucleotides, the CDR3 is TGTGCCTGGAGGGGGGACTCTGGAAACACCATATATTTT. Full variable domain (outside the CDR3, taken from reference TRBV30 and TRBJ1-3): SQTIHQWPATLVQPVGSPLSLECTVEGTSNPNLYWYRQAAGRGLQLLFYSVGIGQISSEVPQNLSASRPQDRQFILSSKKLLLSDSGFYLCAWRGDSGNTIYFGEGSWLTVV.

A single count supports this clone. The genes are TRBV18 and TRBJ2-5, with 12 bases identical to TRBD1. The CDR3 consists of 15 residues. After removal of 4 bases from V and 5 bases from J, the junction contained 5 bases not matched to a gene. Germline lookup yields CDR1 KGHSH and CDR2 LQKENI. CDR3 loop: CASSQGQGAQETQYF. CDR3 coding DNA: TGTGCCAGCTCACAGGGACAGGGGGCACAGGAGACCCAGTACTTC.

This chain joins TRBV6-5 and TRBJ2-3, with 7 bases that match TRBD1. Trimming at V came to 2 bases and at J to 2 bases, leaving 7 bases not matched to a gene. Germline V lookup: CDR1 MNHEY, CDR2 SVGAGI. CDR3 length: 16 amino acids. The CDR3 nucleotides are TGTGCCAGCAGTTACCTGGGACAGAGCTACACAGATACGCAGTATTTT. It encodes CASSYLGQSYTDTQYF.

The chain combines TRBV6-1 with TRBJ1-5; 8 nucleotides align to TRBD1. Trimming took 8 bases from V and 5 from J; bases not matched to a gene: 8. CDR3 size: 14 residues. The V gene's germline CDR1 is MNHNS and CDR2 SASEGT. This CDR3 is CASAPGQAHQPQHF. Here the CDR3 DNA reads TGTGCCAGCGCCCCGGGACAGGCCCATCAGCCCCAGCATTTT.

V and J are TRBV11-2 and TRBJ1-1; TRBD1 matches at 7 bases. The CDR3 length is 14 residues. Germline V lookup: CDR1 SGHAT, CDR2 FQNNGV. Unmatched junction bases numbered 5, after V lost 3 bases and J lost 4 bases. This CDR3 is CASSFTGAGTEAFF. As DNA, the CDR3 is TGTGCCAGCAGCTTTACAGGGGCAGGCACTGAAGCTTTCTTT.

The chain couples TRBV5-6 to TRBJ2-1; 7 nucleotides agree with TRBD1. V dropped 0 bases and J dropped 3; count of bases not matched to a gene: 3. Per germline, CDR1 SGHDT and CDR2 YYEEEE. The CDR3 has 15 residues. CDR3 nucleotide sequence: TGTGCCAGCAGCTTGGGACAGGGACACTACAATGAGCAGTTCTTC. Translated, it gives CASSLGQGHYNEQFF.

The CDR3 spells CASSLIGPNRGRSMNTEAFF. The CDR3 nucleotides read TGTGCCAGCAGTTTAATCGGGCCTAACAGGGGCCGGTCCATGAACACTGAAGCTTTCTTT. The chain uses TRBV27 and TRBJ1-1, with TRBD1 identical over 7 bases. The CDR3 spans 20 residues. J lost 0 bases, V lost 2 bases, and 18 bases had no gene match. Germline assignment: CDR1 MNHEY and CDR2 SMNVEV (reference sequence).

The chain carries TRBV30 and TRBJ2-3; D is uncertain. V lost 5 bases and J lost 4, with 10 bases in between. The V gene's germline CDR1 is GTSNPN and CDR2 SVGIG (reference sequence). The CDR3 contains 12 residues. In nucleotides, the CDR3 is TGTGCCTGGGGCCCCGCGGCAGATACGCAGTATTTT. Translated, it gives CAWGPAADTQYF.

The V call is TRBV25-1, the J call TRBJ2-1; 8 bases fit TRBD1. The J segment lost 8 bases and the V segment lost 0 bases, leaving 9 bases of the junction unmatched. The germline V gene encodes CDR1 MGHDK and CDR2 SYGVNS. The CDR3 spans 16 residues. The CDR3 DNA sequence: TGTGCCAGCAGTGAATATATCCAGGGGGCGCGCCATGAGCAGTTCTTC. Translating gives CASSEYIQGARHEQFF.

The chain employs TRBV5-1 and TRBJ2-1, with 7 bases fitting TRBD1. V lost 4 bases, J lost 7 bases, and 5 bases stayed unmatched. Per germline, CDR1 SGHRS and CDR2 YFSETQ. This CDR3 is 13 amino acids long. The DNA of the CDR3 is TGCGCCAGCAGCCTGGGACAGTCAAATGAGCAGTTCTTC. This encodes CASSLGQSNEQFF. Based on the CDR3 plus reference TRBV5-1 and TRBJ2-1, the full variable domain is KAGVTQTPRYLIKTRGQQVTLSCSPISGHRSVSWYQQTPGQGLQFLFEYFSETQRNKGNFPGRFSGRQFSNSRSEMNVSTLELGDSALYLCASSLGQSNEQFFGPGTRLTVL.

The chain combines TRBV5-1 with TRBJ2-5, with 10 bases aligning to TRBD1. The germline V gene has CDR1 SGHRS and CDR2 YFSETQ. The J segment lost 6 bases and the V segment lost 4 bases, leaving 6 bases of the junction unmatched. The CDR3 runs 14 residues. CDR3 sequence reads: CASSGGDRGQTQYF. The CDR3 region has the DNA TGCGCCAGCAGCGGGGGGGACAGGGGCCAGACCCAGTACTTC.

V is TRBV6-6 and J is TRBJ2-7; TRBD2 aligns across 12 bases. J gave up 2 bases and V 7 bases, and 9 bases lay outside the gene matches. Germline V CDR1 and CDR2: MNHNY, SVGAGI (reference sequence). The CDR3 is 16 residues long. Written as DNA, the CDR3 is TGTGCCAGCACCCGACTAGCGGGGGCCCAAGCCTACGAGCAGTACTTC. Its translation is CASTRLAGAQAYEQYF.

The CDR3 reads CASSFPYYNSPLHF. CDR3 nucleotides: TGTGCCAGCAGTTTCCCCTACTATAATTCACCCCTCCACTTT. The chain carries TRBV7-8 and TRBJ1-6; no reliable D call. The CDR3 runs 14 residues. The germline CDR1 and CDR2 sequences are SGHVS and FQNEAQ. V shed 6 bases and J shed 3 bases, with 9 bases lying between them.

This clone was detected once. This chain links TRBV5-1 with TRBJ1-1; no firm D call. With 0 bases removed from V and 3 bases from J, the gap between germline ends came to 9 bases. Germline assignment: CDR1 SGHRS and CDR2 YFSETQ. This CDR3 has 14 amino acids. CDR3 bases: TGCGCCAGCAGCTTGGGGTTTGAGGACACTGAAGCTTTCTTT. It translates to CASSLGFEDTEAFF.

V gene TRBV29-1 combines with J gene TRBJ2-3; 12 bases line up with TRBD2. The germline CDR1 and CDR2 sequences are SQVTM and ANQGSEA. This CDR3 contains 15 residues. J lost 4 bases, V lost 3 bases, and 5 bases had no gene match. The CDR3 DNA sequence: TGCAGCGTTGACCGAACTAGCGGGGGGCCAGATACGCAGTATTTT. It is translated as CSVDRTSGGPDTQYF.

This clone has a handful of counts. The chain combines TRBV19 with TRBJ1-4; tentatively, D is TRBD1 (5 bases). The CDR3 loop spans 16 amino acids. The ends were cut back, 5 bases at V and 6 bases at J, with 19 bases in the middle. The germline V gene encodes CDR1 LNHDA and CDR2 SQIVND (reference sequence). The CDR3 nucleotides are TGTGCCAGTAGTGTAACCCCAGGGAAGACCGATGAAAAACTGTTTTTT. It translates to CASSVTPGKTDEKLFF. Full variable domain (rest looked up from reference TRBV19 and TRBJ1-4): DGGITQSPKYLFRKEGQNVTLSCEQNLNHDAMYWYRQDPGQGLRLIYYSQIVNDFQKGDIAEGYSVSREKKESFPLTVTSAQKNPTAFYLCASSVTPGKTDEKLFFGSGTQLSVL.

In DNA form, the CDR3 reads TGTGCCTGGAGTGTACGTAGTCTTGGGTCACCCCTCCACTTT. Translation: CAWSVRSLGSPLHF. The V and J genes are TRBV30 and TRBJ1-6; D is uncertain. The V gene's germline CDR1 is GTSNPN and CDR2 SVGIG (reference sequence). CDR3 length equals 14 residues. V shed 0 bases and J shed 10 bases, with 13 bases lying between them. Together with reference TRBV30 and TRBJ1-6, the CDR3 gives the full variable domain: SQTIHQWPATLVQPVGSPLSLECTVEGTSNPNLYWYRQAAGRGLQLLFYSVGIGQISSEVPQNLSASRPQDRQFILSSKKLLLSDSGFYLCAWSVRSLGSPLHFGNGTRLTVT.

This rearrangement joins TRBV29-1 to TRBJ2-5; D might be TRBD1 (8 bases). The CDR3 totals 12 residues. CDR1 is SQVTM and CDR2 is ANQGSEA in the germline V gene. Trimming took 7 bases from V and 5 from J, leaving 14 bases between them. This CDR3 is CSAGQGGETQYF. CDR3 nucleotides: TGCAGCGCCGGACAGGGAGGGGAGACCCAGTACTTC.

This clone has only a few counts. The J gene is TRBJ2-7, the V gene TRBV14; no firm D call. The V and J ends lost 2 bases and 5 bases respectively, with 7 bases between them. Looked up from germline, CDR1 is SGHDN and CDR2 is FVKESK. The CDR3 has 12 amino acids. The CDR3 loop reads CASSQWVDEQYF. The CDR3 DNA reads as TGTGCCAGCAGCCAATGGGTCGACGAGCAGTACTTC.

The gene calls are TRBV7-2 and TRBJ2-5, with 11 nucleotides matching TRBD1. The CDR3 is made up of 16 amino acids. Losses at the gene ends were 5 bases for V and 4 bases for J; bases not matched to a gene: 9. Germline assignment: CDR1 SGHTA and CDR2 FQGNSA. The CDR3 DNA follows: TGTGCCAGCAGCCCAAGGGACAGGGGGACTGGAGAGACCCAGTACTTC. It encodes CASSPRDRGTGETQYF.

In nucleotides, the CDR3 is TGTGCCAGTAGTCTGGACGGGGACGAGGGGACTGAAGCTTTCTTT. Protein sequence: CASSLDGDEGTEAFF. The chain combines TRBV19 with TRBJ1-1; TRBD1 might be the D (5 bases). V dropped 5 bases and J dropped 5 bases, with 18 bases sitting between them. This CDR3 is 15 amino acids long. Germline V lookup: CDR1 LNHDA, CDR2 SQIVND (reference sequence).

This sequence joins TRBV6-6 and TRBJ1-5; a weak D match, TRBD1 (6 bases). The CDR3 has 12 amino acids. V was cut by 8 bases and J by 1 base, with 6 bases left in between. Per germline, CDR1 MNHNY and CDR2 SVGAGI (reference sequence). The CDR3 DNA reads TGTGCCAGCCAGGGGAGCAATCAGCCCCAGCATTTT. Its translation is CASQGSNQPQHF.

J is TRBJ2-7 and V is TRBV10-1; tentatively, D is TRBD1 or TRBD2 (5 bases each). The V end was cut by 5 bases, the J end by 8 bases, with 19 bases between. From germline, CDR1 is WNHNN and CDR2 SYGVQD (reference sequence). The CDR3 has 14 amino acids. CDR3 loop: CASSKPGPDQQQYV. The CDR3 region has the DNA TGCGCCAGCAGTAAACCGGGACCAGATCAGCAGCAGTACGTC.

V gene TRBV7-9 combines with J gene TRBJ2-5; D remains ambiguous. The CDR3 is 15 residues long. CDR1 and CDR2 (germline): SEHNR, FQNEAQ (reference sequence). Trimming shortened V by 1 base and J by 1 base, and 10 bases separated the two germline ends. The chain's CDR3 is CASSLVSTSQETQYF. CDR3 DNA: TGTGCCAGCAGCTTAGTATCTACCAGCCAAGAGACCCAGTACTTC.

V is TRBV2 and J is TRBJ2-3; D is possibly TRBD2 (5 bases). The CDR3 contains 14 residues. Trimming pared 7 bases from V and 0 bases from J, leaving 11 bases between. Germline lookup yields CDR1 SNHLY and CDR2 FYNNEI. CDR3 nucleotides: TGTGCCAGCAAAGCGGCCACTAGCACAGATACGCAGTATTTT. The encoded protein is CASKAATSTDTQYF.

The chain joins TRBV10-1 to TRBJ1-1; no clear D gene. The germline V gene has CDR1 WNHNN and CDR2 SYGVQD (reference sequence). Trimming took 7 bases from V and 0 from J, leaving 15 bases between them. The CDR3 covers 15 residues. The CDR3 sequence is CASTFLMGLNTEAFF. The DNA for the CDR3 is TGCGCCAGCACCTTCCTTATGGGATTGAACACTGAAGCTTTCTTT.

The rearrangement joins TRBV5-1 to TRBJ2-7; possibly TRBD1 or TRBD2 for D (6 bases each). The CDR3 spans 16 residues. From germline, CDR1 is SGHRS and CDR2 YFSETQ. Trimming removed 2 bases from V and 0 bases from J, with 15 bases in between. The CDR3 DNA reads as TGCGCCAGCAGCTTAGGAGGGGGGTTCAACTCCTACGAGCAGTACTTC. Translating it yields CASSLGGGFNSYEQYF.

The CDR3 coding sequence is TGTGCCAGCAGCGTAGCTCCAGTGAGCACAGATACGCAGTATTTT. Translated: CASSVAPVSTDTQYF. This chain connects TRBV9 to TRBJ2-3; D ambiguous. Trimming took 0 bases from V and 0 from J, leaving 8 bases between them. Germline CDR1 SGDLS, CDR2 YYNGEE. There are 15 residues in the CDR3.